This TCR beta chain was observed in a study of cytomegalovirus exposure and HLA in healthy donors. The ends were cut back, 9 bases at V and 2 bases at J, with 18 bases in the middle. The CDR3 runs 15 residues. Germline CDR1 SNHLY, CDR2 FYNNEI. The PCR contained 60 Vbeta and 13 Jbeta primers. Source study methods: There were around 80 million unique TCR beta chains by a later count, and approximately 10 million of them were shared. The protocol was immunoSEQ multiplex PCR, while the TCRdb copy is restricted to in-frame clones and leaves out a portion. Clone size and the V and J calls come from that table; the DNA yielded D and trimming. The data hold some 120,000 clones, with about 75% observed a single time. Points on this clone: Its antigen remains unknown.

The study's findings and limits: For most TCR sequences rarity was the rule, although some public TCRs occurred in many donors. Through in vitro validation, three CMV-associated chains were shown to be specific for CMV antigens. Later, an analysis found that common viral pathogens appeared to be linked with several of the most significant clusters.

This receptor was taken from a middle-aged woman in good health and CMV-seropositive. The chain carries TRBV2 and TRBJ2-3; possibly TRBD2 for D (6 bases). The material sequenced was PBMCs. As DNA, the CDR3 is TGTGCCAGGGGCGAAAGCGGACTAAACACAGATACGCAGTATTTT. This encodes CARGESGLNTDTQYF.